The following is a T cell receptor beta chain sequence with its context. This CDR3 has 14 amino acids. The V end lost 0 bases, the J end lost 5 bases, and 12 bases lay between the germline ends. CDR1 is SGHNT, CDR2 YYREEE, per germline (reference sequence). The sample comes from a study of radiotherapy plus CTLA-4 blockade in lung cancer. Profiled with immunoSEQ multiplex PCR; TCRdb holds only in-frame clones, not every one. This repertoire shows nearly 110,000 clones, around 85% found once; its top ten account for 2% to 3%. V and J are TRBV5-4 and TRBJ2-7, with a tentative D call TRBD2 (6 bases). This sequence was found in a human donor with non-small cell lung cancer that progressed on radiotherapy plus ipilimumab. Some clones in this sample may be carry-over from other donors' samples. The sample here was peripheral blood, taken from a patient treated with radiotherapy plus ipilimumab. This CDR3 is CASSLAMREDEQYF. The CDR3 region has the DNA TGTGCCAGCAGCTTGGCGATGAGGGAGGACGAGCAGTACTTC.